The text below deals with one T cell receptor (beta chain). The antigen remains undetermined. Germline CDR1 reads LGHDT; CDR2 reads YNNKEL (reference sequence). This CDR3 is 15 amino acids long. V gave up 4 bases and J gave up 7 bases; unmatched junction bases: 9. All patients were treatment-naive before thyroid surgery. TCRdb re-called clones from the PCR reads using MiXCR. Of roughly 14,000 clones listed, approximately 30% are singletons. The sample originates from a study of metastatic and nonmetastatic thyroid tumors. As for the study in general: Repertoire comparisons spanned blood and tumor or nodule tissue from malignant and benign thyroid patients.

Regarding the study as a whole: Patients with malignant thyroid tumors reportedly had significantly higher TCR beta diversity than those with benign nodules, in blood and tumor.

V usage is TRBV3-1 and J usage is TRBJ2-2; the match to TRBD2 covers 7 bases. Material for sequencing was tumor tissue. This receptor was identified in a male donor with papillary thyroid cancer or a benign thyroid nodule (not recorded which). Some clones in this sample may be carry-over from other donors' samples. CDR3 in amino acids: CASSPRGSNFGELFF. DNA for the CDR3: TGTGCCAGCAGCCCGCGGGGGAGCAATTTCGGGGAGCTGTTTTTT.